Listed here is a single TCR beta chain. The antigen is unknown. The sample originates from a study of cytomegalovirus exposure and HLA in healthy donors. The germline CDR1 and CDR2 sequences are SQVTM and ANQGSEA. Losses at the gene ends were 8 bases for V and 3 bases for J; bases not matched to a gene: 10. The CDR3 extends over 15 amino acids. PCR used 60 Vbeta primers and 13 Jbeta primers. The assay was immunoSEQ multiplex PCR, and TCRdb's table has in-frame clones only and misses some. The sample includes approximately 150,000 clones, around 80% of them seen just once. Study-level points and caveats: Most TCRs appeared rarely, but some public TCRs recurred in many donors. Accurate prediction of most subjects' HLA-A and HLA-B alleles from TCR beta sequences was reported. Specificity of a few CMV-associated chains for CMV antigens was verified in vitro. Productive rates of about 87% or about 30% were seen for most TCR beta V segments in an earlier analysis.

The receptor was isolated from a man aged 35 to 55 in good health and CMV-seronegative. Sequencing was carried out using PBMCs. This chain links TRBV29-1 with TRBJ2-5; 12 bases are shared with TRBD2. For the CDR3, the DNA is TGCAGCACCCGACTAGCGGGAGTGTTGGAAGAGACCCAGTACTTC. Protein sequence: CSTRLAGVLEETQYF.